The 8 T cell receptor beta chains presented below share a single source sample, sequenced in a study of blood T cells in healthy people across ages. Then a second PCR, running about 6 to 11 cycles, was carried out with a sample-barcoded 5' primer and a J-beta primer mix. TCRdb itself ran the 5' RACE reads through MiXCR, one entry per CDR3 protein. This repertoire shows just under 750,000 distinct CDR3 sequences, about 24% found once; its top ten account for around 22%. The source material was blood. The receptors were gathered from a man between 70 and 80 years old in good health.

This clonotype was counted only a few times. This rearrangement joins TRBV7-9 to TRBJ2-4, with D possibly TRBD2 on 5 matching bases. Germline V lookup: CDR1 SEHNR, CDR2 FQNEAQ (reference sequence). Trimming removed 5 bases from V and 7 bases from J, with 15 bases in between. This CDR3 spans 14 amino acids. CDR3 region: CASSPPREPNIQYF. DNA of the CDR3: TGTGCCAGCAGCCCCCCACGGGAACCTAACATTCAGTACTTC.

This clonotype was counted only a few times. The chain is built from TRBV12-3 or TRBV12-4 and TRBJ2-7, with D unclear. V lost 5 bases, J lost 2 bases, and 4 bases lay in between. This CDR3 is built from 11 residues. The DNA of the CDR3 is TGTGCCAGCAGTCCGCCCTACGAGCAGTACGTC. It encodes CASSPPYEQYV.

This clonotype was counted between two and nine times. V usage is TRBV3-1 and J usage is TRBJ2-5; D ambiguous. V shed 5 bases and J shed 6 bases, with 16 bases lying between them. Germline CDR1 is LGHDT and CDR2 is YNNKEL (reference sequence). This CDR3 comprises 14 residues. In DNA, the CDR3 is TGTGCCAGCAGCGTCATGGTTGAGGTGCAGACCCAGTACTTC. It specifies CASSVMVEVQTQYF.

This clonotype has just a few counts. V is TRBV12-3 or TRBV12-4 and J is TRBJ1-3; 8 bases align to TRBD1. V was pared by 6 bases and J by 9 bases, with 7 bases of the junction left unmatched. The CDR3 covers 13 residues. The CDR3 sequence is CASSQEDRATIYF. CDR3 nucleotides: TGTGCCAGCAGCCAAGAGGACAGGGCCACCATATATTTT.

This clonotype appeared a few times. The chain uses TRBV3-1 and TRBJ1-2; no firm D call. There are 13 residues in the CDR3. The V end lost 4 bases, the J end lost 4 bases, and 10 bases lay between the germline ends. Germline V CDR1 and CDR2: LGHDT, YNNKEL (reference sequence). This CDR3 reads CASSPPAPYGYTF. Here the CDR3 DNA reads TGTGCCAGCAGCCCCCCTGCCCCCTATGGCTACACCTTC.

This clonotype was picked up a small number of times. The rearrangement uses TRBV20-1 and TRBJ2-4, with 7 bases fitting TRBD1. Trimming removed 0 bases from V and 1 base from J; junction bases left unmatched: 6. This CDR3 spans 16 amino acids. Germline assignment: CDR1 DFQATT and CDR2 SNEGSKA (reference sequence). In nucleotides, the CDR3 is TGCAGTGCTAGAGATTATCTACAGGGGGCCAAAAACATTCAGTACTTC. Its protein is CSARDYLQGAKNIQYF.

There are a few counts of this clonotype. This chain joins TRBV7-2 and TRBJ2-7, with 9 positions matching TRBD2. Trimming cost V 5 bases and J 5 bases; bases outside gene matches: 7. CDR3 length: 14 residues. Germline V lookup: CDR1 SGHTA, CDR2 FQGNSA. DNA of the CDR3: TGTGCCAGCAGCCTCCTAGCGGGGATAAACGAGCAGTACTTC. Translating it yields CASSLLAGINEQYF.

The sample holds a few counts of this clonotype. The genes are TRBV4-2 and TRBJ2-1; D might be TRBD1 or TRBD2, each matching 5 bases. Germline assignment: CDR1 LGHNA and CDR2 YNFKEQ. The germline V and J ends were trimmed by 0 bases and 4 bases, with 13 bases remaining between them. There are 16 residues in the CDR3. This chain's CDR3 is CASSQEVYGAYNEQFF. The CDR3 DNA is TGTGCCAGCAGCCAAGAGGTGTACGGGGCGTACAATGAGCAGTTCTTC.